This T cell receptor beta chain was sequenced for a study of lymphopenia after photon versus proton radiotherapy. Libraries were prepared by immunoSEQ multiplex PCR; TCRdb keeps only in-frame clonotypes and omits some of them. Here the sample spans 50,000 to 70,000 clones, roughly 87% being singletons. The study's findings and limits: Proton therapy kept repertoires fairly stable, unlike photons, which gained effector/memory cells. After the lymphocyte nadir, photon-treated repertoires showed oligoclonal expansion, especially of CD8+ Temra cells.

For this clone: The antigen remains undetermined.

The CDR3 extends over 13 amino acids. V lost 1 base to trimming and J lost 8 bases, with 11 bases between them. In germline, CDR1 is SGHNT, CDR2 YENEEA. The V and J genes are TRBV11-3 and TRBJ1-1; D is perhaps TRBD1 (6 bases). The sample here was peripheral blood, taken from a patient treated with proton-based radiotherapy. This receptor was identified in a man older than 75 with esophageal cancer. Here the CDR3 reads CASSLVGGTEAFF. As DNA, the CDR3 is TGTGCCAGCAGCTTAGTCGGGGGGACAGAAGCTTTCTTT.